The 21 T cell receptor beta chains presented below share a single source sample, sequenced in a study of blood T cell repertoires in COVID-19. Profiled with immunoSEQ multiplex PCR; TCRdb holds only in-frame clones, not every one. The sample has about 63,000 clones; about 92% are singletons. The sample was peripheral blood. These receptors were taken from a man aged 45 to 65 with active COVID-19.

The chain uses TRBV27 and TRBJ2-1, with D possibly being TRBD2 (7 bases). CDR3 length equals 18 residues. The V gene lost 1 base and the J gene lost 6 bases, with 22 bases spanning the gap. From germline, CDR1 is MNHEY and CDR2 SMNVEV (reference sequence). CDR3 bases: TGTGCCAGCAGTTTATGGGGGGCGGGGCGGGAGAGTTTCAATGAGCAGTTCTTC. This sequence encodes CASSLWGAGRESFNEQFF.

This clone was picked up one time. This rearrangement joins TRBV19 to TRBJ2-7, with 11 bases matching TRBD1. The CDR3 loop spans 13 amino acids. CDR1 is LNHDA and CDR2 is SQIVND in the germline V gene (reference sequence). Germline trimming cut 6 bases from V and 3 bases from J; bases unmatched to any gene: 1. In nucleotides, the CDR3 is TGTGCCAGTAGGGGACAGGGGGACTACGAGCAGTACTTC. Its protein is CASRGQGDYEQYF.

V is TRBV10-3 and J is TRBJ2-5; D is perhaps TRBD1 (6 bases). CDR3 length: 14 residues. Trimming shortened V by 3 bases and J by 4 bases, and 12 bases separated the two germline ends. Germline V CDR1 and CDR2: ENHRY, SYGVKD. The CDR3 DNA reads TGTGCCATCAGTGACACAGGGAGTGCAGAGACCCAGTACTTC. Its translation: CAISDTGSAETQYF.

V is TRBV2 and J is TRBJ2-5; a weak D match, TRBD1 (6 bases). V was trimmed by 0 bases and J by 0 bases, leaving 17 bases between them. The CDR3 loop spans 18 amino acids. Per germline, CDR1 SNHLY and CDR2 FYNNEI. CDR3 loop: CASSEALPGRGYQETQYF. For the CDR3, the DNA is TGTGCCAGCAGTGAAGCGCTTCCGGGCAGGGGATACCAAGAGACCCAGTACTTC.

CDR3 sequence reads: CATSRGLGGSSYNEQFF. In DNA, the CDR3 is TGTGCCACCAGCAGAGGGTTGGGCGGGAGCTCCTACAATGAGCAGTTCTTC. The rearrangement links TRBV15 to TRBJ2-1; TRBD2 matches 7 bases. Germline-derived CDR1 and CDR2 are LNHNV and YYDKDF (reference sequence). CDR3 length equals 17 residues. V trimming: 1 base; J trimming: 0 bases; junction bases outside the gene matches: 6.

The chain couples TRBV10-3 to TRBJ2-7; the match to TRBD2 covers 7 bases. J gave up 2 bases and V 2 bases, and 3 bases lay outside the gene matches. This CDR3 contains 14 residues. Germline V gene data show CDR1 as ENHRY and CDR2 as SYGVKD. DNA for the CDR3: TGTGCCATCAGTGAGGGGGAGGGGCCCTACGAGCAGTACTTC. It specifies CAISEGEGPYEQYF.

The CDR3 region is CASSESGSGSGGEQFF. CDR3 DNA: TGTGCCAGCAGTGAATCAGGGAGCGGGAGTGGGGGTGAGCAGTTCTTC. The chain uses TRBV2 and TRBJ2-1, with 8 positions matching TRBD2. The germline CDR1 and CDR2 sequences are SNHLY and FYNNEI. This CDR3 comprises 16 residues. V gave up 2 bases and J gave up 9 bases; unmatched junction bases: 12. The variable domain in full, with the rest retrieved from reference TRBV2 and TRBJ2-1, is EPEVTQTPSHQVTQMGQEVILRCVPISNHLYFYWYRQILGQKVEFLVSFYNNEISEKSEIFDDQFSVERPDGSNFTLKIRSTKLEDSAMYFCASSESGSGSGGEQFFGPGTRLTVL.

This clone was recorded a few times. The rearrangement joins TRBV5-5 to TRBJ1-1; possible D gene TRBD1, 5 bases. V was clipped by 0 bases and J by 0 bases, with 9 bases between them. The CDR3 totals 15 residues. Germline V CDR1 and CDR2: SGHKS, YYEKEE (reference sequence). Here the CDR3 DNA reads TGTGCCAGCAGCTTGGCTCCAGGGCTGAACACTGAAGCTTTCTTT. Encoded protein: CASSLAPGLNTEAFF. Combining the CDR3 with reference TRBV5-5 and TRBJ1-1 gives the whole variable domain DAGVTQSPTHLIKTRGQQVTLRCSPISGHKSVSWYQQVLGQGPQFIFQYYEKEERGRGNFPDRFSARQFPNYSSELNVNALLLGDSALYLCASSLAPGLNTEAFFGQGTRLTVV.

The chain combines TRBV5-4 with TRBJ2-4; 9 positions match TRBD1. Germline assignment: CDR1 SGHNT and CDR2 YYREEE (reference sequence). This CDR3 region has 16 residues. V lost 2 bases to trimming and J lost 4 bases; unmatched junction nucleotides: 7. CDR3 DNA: TGTGCCAGCAGCTTAGAGGGACAGGGCCTAAAAAACATTCAGTACTTC. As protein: CASSLEGQGLKNIQYF. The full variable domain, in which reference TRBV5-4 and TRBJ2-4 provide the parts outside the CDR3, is ETGVTQSPTHLIKTRGQQVTLRCSSQSGHNTVSWYQQALGQGPQFIFQYYREEENGRGNFPPRFSGLQFPNYSSELNVNALELDDSALYLCASSLEGQGLKNIQYFGAGTRLSVL.

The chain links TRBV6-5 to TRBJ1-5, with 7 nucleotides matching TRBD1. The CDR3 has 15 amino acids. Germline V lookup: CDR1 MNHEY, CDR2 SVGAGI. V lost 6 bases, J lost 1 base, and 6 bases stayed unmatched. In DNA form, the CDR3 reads TGTGCCAGCAGCGCGGGACAGACAAGCAATCAGCCCCAGCATTTT. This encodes CASSAGQTSNQPQHF.

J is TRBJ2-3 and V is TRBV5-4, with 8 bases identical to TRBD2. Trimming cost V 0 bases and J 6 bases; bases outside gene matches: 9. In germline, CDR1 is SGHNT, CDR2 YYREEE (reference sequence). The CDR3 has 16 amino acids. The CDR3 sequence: CASSLGVRLASDTQYF. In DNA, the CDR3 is TGTGCCAGCAGCTTGGGTGTGAGACTAGCGTCCGATACGCAGTATTTT.

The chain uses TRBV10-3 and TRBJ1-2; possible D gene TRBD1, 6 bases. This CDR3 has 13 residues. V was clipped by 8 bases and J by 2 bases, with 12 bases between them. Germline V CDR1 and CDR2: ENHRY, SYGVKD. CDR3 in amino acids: CAIEQQGNYGYTF. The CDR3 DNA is TGTGCCATCGAGCAACAGGGAAACTATGGCTACACCTTC.

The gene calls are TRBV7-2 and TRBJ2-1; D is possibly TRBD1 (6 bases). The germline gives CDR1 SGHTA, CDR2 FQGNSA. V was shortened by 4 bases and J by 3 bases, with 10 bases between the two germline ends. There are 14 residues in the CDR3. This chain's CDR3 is CASSSRGNYNEQFF. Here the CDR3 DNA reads TGTGCCAGCAGCTCGAGGGGGAACTACAATGAGCAGTTCTTC.

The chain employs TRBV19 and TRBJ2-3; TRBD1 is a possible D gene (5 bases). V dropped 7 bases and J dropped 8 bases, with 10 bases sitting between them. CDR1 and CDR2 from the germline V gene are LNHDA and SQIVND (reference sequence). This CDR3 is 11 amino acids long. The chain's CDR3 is CASTMGPTQYF. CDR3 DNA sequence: TGTGCCAGTACCATGGGGCCTACGCAGTATTTT.

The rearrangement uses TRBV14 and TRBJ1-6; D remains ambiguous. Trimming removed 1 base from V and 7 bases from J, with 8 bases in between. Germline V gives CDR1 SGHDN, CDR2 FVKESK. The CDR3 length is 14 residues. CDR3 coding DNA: TGTGCCAGCAGCCAAGCGAGTAGCAATTCACCCCTCCACTTT. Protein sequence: CASSQASSNSPLHF.

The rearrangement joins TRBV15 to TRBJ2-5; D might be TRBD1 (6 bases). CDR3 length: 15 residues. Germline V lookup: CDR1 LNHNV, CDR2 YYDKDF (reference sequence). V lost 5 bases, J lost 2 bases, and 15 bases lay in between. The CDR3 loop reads CATSLGGVGQETQYF. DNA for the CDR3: TGTGCCACCAGCTTAGGGGGAGTGGGACAAGAGACCCAGTACTTC.

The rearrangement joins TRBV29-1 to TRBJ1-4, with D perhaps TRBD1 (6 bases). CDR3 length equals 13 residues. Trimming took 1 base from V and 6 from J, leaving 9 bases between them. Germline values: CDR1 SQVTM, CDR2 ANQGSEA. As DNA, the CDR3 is TGCAGCGTTGAAGGGGAGGGGGATGAAAAACTGTTTTTT. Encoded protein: CSVEGEGDEKLFF.

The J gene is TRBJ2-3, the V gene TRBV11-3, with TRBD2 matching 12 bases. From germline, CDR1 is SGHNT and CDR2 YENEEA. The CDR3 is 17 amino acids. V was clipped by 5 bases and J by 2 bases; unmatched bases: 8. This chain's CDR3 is CASSPGTSGPVTDTQYF. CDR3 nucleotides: TGTGCCAGCAGCCCAGGGACTAGCGGGCCGGTCACAGATACGCAGTATTTT.

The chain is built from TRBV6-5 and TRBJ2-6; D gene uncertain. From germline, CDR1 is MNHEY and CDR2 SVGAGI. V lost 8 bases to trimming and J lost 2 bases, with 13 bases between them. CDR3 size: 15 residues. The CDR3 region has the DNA TGTGCCAGCGCGACAACTGAAGCTGGGGCCAACGTCCTGACTTTC. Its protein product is CASATTEAGANVLTF.

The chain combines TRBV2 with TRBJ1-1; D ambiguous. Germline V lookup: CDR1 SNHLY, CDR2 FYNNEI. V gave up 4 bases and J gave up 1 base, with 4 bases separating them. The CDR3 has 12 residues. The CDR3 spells CASSGQNTEAFF. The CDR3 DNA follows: TGTGCCAGCAGTGGGCAGAACACTGAAGCTTTCTTT.

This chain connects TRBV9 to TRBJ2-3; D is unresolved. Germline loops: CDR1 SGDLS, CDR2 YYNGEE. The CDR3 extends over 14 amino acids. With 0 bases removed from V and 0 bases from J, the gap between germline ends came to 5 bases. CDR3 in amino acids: CASSVGHSTDTQYF. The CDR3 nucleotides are TGTGCCAGCAGCGTAGGACACAGCACAGATACGCAGTATTTT.